This T cell receptor beta chain was identified in a study of identical twins. Healthy Caucasians supplied all donations. The CDR3 spans 15 residues. Trimming stripped 6 bases from V and 0 bases from J, with 9 bases between. This clonotype appeared many times. TCRdb re-called the 5' RACE reads through MiXCR, storing one row per CDR3 protein. Seen here are 500,000 to 600,000 distinct CDR3 sequences, under 25% observed once, and the top ten hold around 0.9%. The same data also contributed to another study, on T cells expressing NK-cell markers. That paper states: For several experiments, T cell sorting was restricted to the alpha-beta TCR population by means of an anti-gamma-delta TCR antibody. Top CD8+ clonotypes included the dominant CD3+CD56+NKG2C+ clonotypes in six donors.

The V call is TRBV12-3 or TRBV12-4, the J call TRBJ2-6, with no clear D. The TCR was taken from a young woman in good health. The sequencing input was CD4+ T cells sorted from blood. The CDR3 sequence is CASRPRSSGANVLTF. CDR3 DNA sequence: TGTGCCAGCAGGCCCAGAAGCTCTGGGGCCAACGTCCTGACTTTC.